Listed below are T cell receptor beta chains from one sample, sequenced in a study of cytomegalovirus exposure and HLA in healthy donors. Generated by immunoSEQ multiplex PCR, the TCRdb table keeps only in-frame clones and is missing some. The sample contains roughly 170,000 clones, approximately 80% of which appear only once. The sequencing input was PBMCs. The receptors were gathered from a woman in her fifties or sixties in good health and CMV-seropositive. The CDR3 runs from the conserved cysteine through the conserved F or W. The D gene is left open where the match is weak. Clone size is stated in some rows and not others, as once, few, many or a class when expanded.

J gene: TRBJ2-1; V gene: TRBV10-3; D gene: .; clone size: .; CDR3 protein: CAIRGEGAADEQFF; CDR3 DNA: TGTGCCATCCGGGGTGAGGGAGCGGCCGATGAGCAGTTCTTC
J gene: TRBJ2-3; V gene: TRBV29-1; D gene: .; clone size: .; CDR3 protein: CSVDSDTQYF; CDR3 DNA: TGCAGCGTAGACTCAGATACGCAGTATTTT
J gene: TRBJ2-3; V gene: TRBV18; D gene: .; clone size: .; CDR3 protein: CASSPPGTDTQYF; CDR3 DNA: TGTGCCAGCTCACCACCCGGCACAGATACGCAGTATTTT
J gene: TRBJ1-4; V gene: TRBV7-6; D gene: .; clone size: .; CDR3 protein: CASSSGRGRDKLFF; CDR3 DNA: TGTGCCAGCAGTTCAGGCAGGGGTCGGGATAAACTGTTTTTT
J gene: TRBJ1-3; V gene: TRBV28; D gene: TRBD1; clone size: few; CDR3 protein: CASSRDRGNTIYF; CDR3 DNA: TGTGCCAGCAGTCGGGACAGGGGAAACACCATATATTTT
J gene: TRBJ2-3; V gene: TRBV9; D gene: TRBD1; clone size: .; CDR3 protein: CASSGDDRVNTDTQYF; CDR3 DNA: TGTGCCAGCAGCGGAGATGACAGGGTAAACACAGATACGCAGTATTTT
J gene: TRBJ1-5; V gene: TRBV28; D gene: TRBD1; clone size: .; CDR3 protein: CASSFQTGGNQPQHF; CDR3 DNA: TGTGCCAGCAGCTTTCAGACAGGGGGCAATCAGCCCCAGCATTTT
J gene: TRBJ1-1; V gene: TRBV6-6; D gene: .; clone size: .; CDR3 protein: CASSYEAAVTFF; CDR3 DNA: TGTGCCAGCAGTTACGAAGCGGCTGTAACTTTCTTT
J gene: TRBJ1-1; V gene: TRBV29-1; D gene: .; clone size: .; CDR3 protein: CSVDRNTEAFF; CDR3 DNA: TGCAGCGTTGATCGGAACACTGAAGCTTTCTTT
J gene: TRBJ2-1; V gene: TRBV4-1; D gene: TRBD2; clone size: .; CDR3 protein: CASSQVGTSVVDEQFF; CDR3 DNA: TGCGCCAGCAGCCAAGTAGGGACTAGCGTCGTAGATGAGCAGTTCTTC
J gene: TRBJ2-2; V gene: TRBV7-2; D gene: TRBD2; clone size: .; CDR3 protein: CASSSGTRFTGELFF; CDR3 DNA: TGTGCCAGCAGCTCCGGGACTAGATTCACCGGGGAGCTGTTTTTT
J gene: TRBJ1-2; V gene: TRBV4-3; D gene: .; clone size: .; CDR3 protein: CASSPGVSGNYGYTF; CDR3 DNA: TGCGCCAGCAGCCCCGGGGTGTCGGGGAACTATGGCTACACCTTC
J gene: TRBJ2-1; V gene: TRBV29-1; D gene: TRBD1; clone size: once; CDR3 protein: CSVEGDRGLGYEQFF; CDR3 DNA: TGCAGCGTTGAGGGCGACAGGGGGCTGGGGTATGAGCAGTTCTTC
J gene: TRBJ1-3; V gene: TRBV18; D gene: .; clone size: .; CDR3 protein: CASSPLPSPAALPSGNTIYF; CDR3 DNA: TGTGCCAGCTCACCACTCCCATCTCCCGCGGCCCTTCCCTCTGGAAACACCATATATTTT
J gene: TRBJ1-1; V gene: TRBV28; D gene: TRBD1; clone size: .; CDR3 protein: CASRLTGGTAFF; CDR3 DNA: TGTGCCAGCAGATTGACAGGGGGTACAGCTTTCTTT
J gene: TRBJ1-2; V gene: TRBV21-1; D gene: .; clone size: .; CDR3 protein: CASSTHRDRGSDGYTF; CDR3 DNA: TGTGCCAGCAGCACTCACCGGGACAGGGGTTCGGATGGCTACACCTTC
J gene: TRBJ2-4; V gene: TRBV2; D gene: TRBD2; clone size: .; CDR3 protein: CAGRRREAAKNIQYF; CDR3 DNA: TGTGCTGGAAGGAGGCGGGAGGCGGCTAAAAACATTCAGTACTTC
J gene: TRBJ2-2; V gene: TRBV29-1; D gene: .; clone size: .; CDR3 protein: CSVEVGSGTGGELFF; CDR3 DNA: TGCAGCGTTGAAGTGGGCAGTGGAACCGGCGGGGAGCTGTTTTTT
J gene: TRBJ2-7; V gene: TRBV4-1; D gene: TRBD2; clone size: .; CDR3 protein: CASSSGREVGEQYF; CDR3 DNA: TGCGCCAGCAGTTCAGGGCGGGAGGTTGGCGAGCAGTACTTC
J gene: TRBJ2-1; V gene: TRBV7-3; D gene: TRBD1; clone size: .; CDR3 protein: CASSSSGTGGDEQFF; CDR3 DNA: TGTGCCAGCAGCTCATCCGGGACAGGGGGTGATGAGCAGTTCTTC
J gene: TRBJ2-1; V gene: TRBV5-8; D gene: .; clone size: .; CDR3 protein: CASSSYLLGPSYNEQFF; CDR3 DNA: TGTGCCAGCAGCTCATACCTACTAGGCCCTTCCTACAATGAGCAGTTCTTC
J gene: TRBJ1-4; V gene: TRBV5-1; D gene: .; clone size: .; CDR3 protein: CASSLRLGLSNEKLFF; CDR3 DNA: TGCGCCAGCAGCCTAAGGTTGGGGCTATCTAATGAAAAACTGTTTTTT
J gene: TRBJ2-7; V gene: TRBV7-2; D gene: TRBD2; clone size: .; CDR3 protein: CASSSWGGSYEQYF; CDR3 DNA: TGTGCCAGCAGCTCTTGGGGGGGCTCCTACGAGCAGTACTTC
J gene: TRBJ2-1; V gene: TRBV6-4; D gene: TRBD1; clone size: .; CDR3 protein: CASSEGTGVDDEQFF; CDR3 DNA: TGTGCCAGCAGTGAGGGGACAGGGGTTGACGATGAGCAGTTCTTC
J gene: TRBJ1-2; V gene: TRBV6-1; D gene: .; clone size: .; CDR3 protein: CASKLGGNGYTF; CDR3 DNA: TGTGCCAGCAAACTCGGCGGGAATGGCTACACCTTC
J gene: TRBJ2-7; V gene: TRBV19; D gene: .; clone size: .; CDR3 protein: CASSGDRQGRYEQYF; CDR3 DNA: TGTGCCAGTAGTGGGGATAGGCAGGGCCGTTACGAGCAGTACTTC
J gene: TRBJ2-2; V gene: TRBV18; D gene: .; clone size: .; CDR3 protein: CASSPPTRVSGELFF; CDR3 DNA: TGTGCCAGCTCACCACCGACTAGGGTTTCCGGGGAGCTGTTTTTT